Below are 25 T cell receptor beta chains sequenced from a single sample in a study of cytomegalovirus exposure and HLA in healthy donors. Data came from immunoSEQ multiplex PCR; TCRdb stores just in-frame clones and leaves some out. This sample has tens of thousands of clones, with around 82% found just once. The sample consisted of PBMCs. Receptors originate from a woman between 18 and 29 years old in good health and CMV-seropositive.

The chain links TRBV27 to TRBJ2-7; D is uncertain. There are 11 residues in the CDR3. Trimming removed 4 bases at V and 2 bases at J, with 3 bases between. Per the germline V gene, CDR1 is MNHEY and CDR2 is SMNVEV (reference sequence). CDR3: CASSSTYEQYF. In DNA, the CDR3 is TGTGCCAGCAGTTCTACCTACGAGCAGTACTTC.

This clone showed up just once. The chain links TRBV28 to TRBJ2-2, with a possible D match to TRBD1 (6 bases). The length of the CDR3 is 14 residues. In germline, CDR1 is MDHEN, CDR2 SYDVKM. V lost 5 bases and J 3 bases, leaving 10 bases between the germline ends. CDR3 DNA sequence: TGTGCCAGCAGTCTGGACAGATACACCGGGGAGCTGTTTTTT. It yields the protein CASSLDRYTGELFF. The whole variable domain, remainder taken from reference TRBV28 and TRBJ2-2, is DVKVTQSSRYLVKRTGEKVFLECVQDMDHENMFWYRQDPGLGLRLIYFSYDVKMKEKGDIPEGYSVSREKKERFSLILESASTNQTSMYLCASSLDRYTGELFFGEGSRLTVL.

This clone came up once. The chain couples TRBV5-3 to TRBJ1-2; 9 nucleotides align to TRBD1. TRBV5-3 is designated an ORF whose function remains uncertain. The CDR3 has 16 residues. The trim removed 5 bases at V and 7 bases at J, leaving 15 bases unmatched. CDR3 region: CARSCLSGQGSCGYTF. In nucleotides, the CDR3 is TGTGCCAGAAGTTGTCTGTCGGGACAGGGAAGTTGTGGCTACACCTTC.

The chain couples TRBV7-9 to TRBJ1-2, with a possible D match to TRBD1 (5 bases). The length of the CDR3 is 15 residues. Germline V gives CDR1 SEHNR, CDR2 FQNEAQ (reference sequence). The V end lost 5 bases, the J end lost 8 bases, and 21 bases lay between the germline ends. In DNA, the CDR3 is TGTGCCAGCAGCATCGCGGGACCCCAGACTAAGGGCTACACCTTC. Protein: CASSIAGPQTKGYTF.

CDR3 DNA: TGTGCCAGCAGTGAGGGGTTTTTATGGGAGTTTGAAAAACTGTTTTTT. This gives the protein CASSEGFLWEFEKLFF. The rearrangement uses TRBV2 and TRBJ1-4, with D hard to call. This CDR3 has 16 residues. The germline CDR1 and CDR2 sequences are SNHLY and FYNNEI. The V gene lost 3 bases and the J gene lost 7 bases, with 18 bases spanning the gap.

The V and J genes are TRBV4-2 and TRBJ2-1; 7 bases map to TRBD1. The CDR3 totals 13 residues. V lost 4 bases, J lost 6 bases, and 3 bases stayed unmatched. CDR1 is LGHNA, CDR2 YNFKEQ, per germline. The DNA for the CDR3 is TGTGCCAGCAGCCCAGGGGGTGGCAATGAGCAGTTCTTC. Protein product: CASSPGGGNEQFF.

The gene calls are TRBV4-1 and TRBJ2-1; TRBD2 is a possible D gene (5 bases). CDR3 size: 14 residues. The germline V gene encodes CDR1 MGHRA and CDR2 YSYEKL. Trimming removed 2 bases from V and 10 bases from J, with 15 bases in between. CDR3 loop: CASSQPTRIREQFF. Written as DNA, the CDR3 is TGCGCCAGCAGCCAACCCACTAGGATCAGGGAGCAGTTCTTC.

The J gene is TRBJ2-3, the V gene TRBV5-1, with TRBD2 matching over 9 bases. The CDR3 length is 15 residues. J was trimmed by 6 bases and V by 4 bases; bases with no gene match: 9. Germline V gene data show CDR1 as SGHRS and CDR2 as YFSETQ. CDR3 sequence reads: CASSPGLANRDTQYF. The CDR3 nucleotides are TGCGCCAGCAGCCCGGGACTAGCCAATAGGGATACGCAGTATTTT.

This chain links TRBV11-2 with TRBJ1-1; tentative D call: TRBD1 (6 bases). The V end lost 6 bases, the J end lost 0 bases, and 14 bases lay between the germline ends. CDR1 is SGHAT and CDR2 is FQNNGV in the germline V gene. The length of the CDR3 is 15 residues. This chain's CDR3 is CASSRPGGLNTEAFF. CDR3 nucleotides: TGTGCCAGCAGTCGTCCGGGGGGCTTGAACACTGAAGCTTTCTTT.

This chain links TRBV10-3 with TRBJ1-3; the D gene is possibly TRBD1 (5 bases). In germline, CDR1 is ENHRY, CDR2 SYGVKD. V lost 7 bases and J lost 4, with 11 bases in between. The CDR3 is made up of 13 amino acids. CDR3 residues: CAITGGNGNTIYF. The CDR3 nucleotides are TGTGCCATCACCGGGGGAAACGGAAACACCATATATTTT.

V is TRBV19 and J is TRBJ2-7, with D possibly TRBD2 on 5 matching bases. Germline values: CDR1 LNHDA, CDR2 SQIVND (reference sequence). This CDR3 is built from 11 residues. Trimming shortened V by 10 bases and J by 6 bases, and 13 bases separated the two germline ends. The chain's CDR3 is CATALGREQYF. In DNA, the CDR3 is TGTGCCACCGCACTAGGTCGCGAGCAGTACTTC.

The V gene is TRBV10-3, the J gene TRBJ1-2; D gene uncertain. CDR3 length: 16 residues. Germline CDR1 and CDR2: ENHRY and SYGVKD. With 5 bases removed from V and 3 bases from J, the gap between germline ends came to 19 bases. The CDR3 DNA is TGTGCCATCAGTAGAAACCCCGGGAGGGATCACTATGGCTACACCTTC. The encoded protein is CAISRNPGRDHYGYTF.

The chain couples TRBV6-5 to TRBJ1-1; 8 bases map to TRBD1. After removal of 5 bases from V and 5 bases from J, the junction contained 7 bases not matched to a gene. Germline lookup yields CDR1 MNHEY and CDR2 SVGAGI. This CDR3 comprises 14 residues. The CDR3 DNA reads TGTGCCAGCAGTCGAGGACAGGGATGGACTGAAGCTTTCTTT. This codes for CASSRGQGWTEAFF.

The chain recombines TRBV2 with TRBJ1-5, with a tentative D call TRBD1 (5 bases). The V gene's germline CDR1 is SNHLY and CDR2 FYNNEI. Between the trimmed V and J ends, which lost 3 bases and 7 bases, there was a span of 13 bases. The CDR3 is 14 amino acids. The CDR3 sequence: CASSDRVLYQPQHF. The DNA of the CDR3 is TGTGCCAGCAGTGACAGGGTATTATACCAGCCCCAGCATTTT.

This clone was picked up one time. The rearrangement uses TRBV10-1 and TRBJ2-2; D gene uncertain. The germline V gene encodes CDR1 WNHNN and CDR2 SYGVQD (reference sequence). This CDR3 is 12 amino acids long. The germline V and J ends were trimmed by 6 bases and 2 bases, with 4 bases remaining between them. The CDR3 loop reads CASSSNTGELFF. CDR3 in DNA: TGCGCCAGCAGCTCCAACACCGGGGAGCTGTTTTTT.

The genes are TRBV30 and TRBJ1-4; 7 bases are a match to TRBD1. The germline CDR1 and CDR2 sequences are GTSNPN and SVGIG (reference sequence). The CDR3 is 13 amino acids. V was pared by 5 bases and J by 5 bases, with 5 bases of the junction left unmatched. Here the CDR3 reads CAWLGQPNEKLFF. CDR3 sequence (DNA): TGTGCCTGGTTGGGACAGCCAAATGAAAAACTGTTTTTT.

The chain couples TRBV27 to TRBJ1-5; TRBD1 aligns across 8 bases. This CDR3 has 15 amino acids. Germline lookup yields CDR1 MNHEY and CDR2 SMNVEV (reference sequence). The V segment lost 4 bases and the J segment 0 bases; nucleotides outside the gene matches: 2. The CDR3 DNA is TGTGCCAGCAGTTGGGACAGGAATAGCAATCAGCCCCAGCATTTT. Translated: CASSWDRNSNQPQHF.

With respect to this clone: The same CDR3 arises from other DNA sequences in this sample as well. This chain joins TRBV9 and TRBJ2-1; tentative D call: TRBD2 (6 bases). Germline CDR1 and CDR2: SGDLS and YYNGEE. CDR3 size: 14 residues. Trimming shortened V by 4 bases and J by 4 bases, and 12 bases separated the two germline ends. The CDR3 region is CASSRGTPYNEQFF. In DNA form, the CDR3 reads TGTGCCAGCAGCCGGGGGACTCCTTACAATGAGCAGTTCTTC.

The J gene is TRBJ1-2, the V gene TRBV7-2; 7 bases map to TRBD1. Trimming at V came to 5 bases and at J to 6 bases, leaving 12 bases not matched to a gene. The CDR3 sequence is 15 residues long. Germline assignment: CDR1 SGHTA and CDR2 FQGNSA. This chain's CDR3 is CASSLTDRDGDGYTF. The CDR3 DNA is TGTGCCAGCAGCCTCACCGACAGGGACGGGGATGGCTACACCTTC.

The V gene is TRBV6-1, the J gene TRBJ2-3; TRBD1 matches 8 bases. V trimming: 8 bases; J trimming: 3 bases; junction bases outside the gene matches: 10. The CDR3 extends over 15 amino acids. Germline V gives CDR1 MNHNS, CDR2 SASEGT. CDR3 sequence: CASGRGQGETDTQYF. CDR3 DNA sequence: TGTGCCAGCGGGAGAGGACAGGGTGAGACAGATACGCAGTATTTT.

This chain uses TRBV5-6 with TRBJ2-5, with 7 bases aligning to TRBD1. The CDR3 is 16 residues long. CDR1 SGHDT and CDR2 YYEEEE come from the germline V gene. V was pared by 3 bases and J by 0 bases, with 8 bases of the junction left unmatched. CDR3 sequence reads: CASSYRQGANQETQYF. CDR3 sequence (DNA): TGTGCCAGCAGCTACCGACAGGGCGCAAACCAAGAGACCCAGTACTTC.

This chain uses TRBV4-1 with TRBJ2-3; D ambiguous. Per germline, CDR1 MGHRA and CDR2 YSYEKL. The CDR3 is 14 amino acids. V gave up 11 bases and J gave up 0 bases, with 15 bases separating them. DNA for the CDR3: TGCGCCTCCCGGAGTACCTCTAGCACAGATACGCAGTATTTT. This gives the protein CASRSTSSTDTQYF.

In its sample, this clone was seen once. The CDR3 loop reads CASSLDSTGDTQYF. As DNA, the CDR3 is TGTGCCAGCAGCTTAGATTCTACCGGAGATACGCAGTATTTT. V usage is TRBV11-3 and J usage is TRBJ2-3; D gene unclear. V lost 0 bases and J lost 5, with 9 bases in between. This CDR3 has 14 amino acids. The germline V gene encodes CDR1 SGHNT and CDR2 YENEEA.

The gene calls are TRBV5-1 and TRBJ1-5; D is possibly TRBD1 (6 bases). CDR3 length equals 14 residues. V was shortened by 0 bases and J by 2 bases, with 6 bases between the two germline ends. Germline values: CDR1 SGHRS, CDR2 YFSETQ. The CDR3: CASSLAGGNQPQHF. CDR3 nucleotides: TGCGCCAGCAGCTTGGCAGGGGGCAATCAGCCCCAGCATTTT.

There are a few counts of this clone. The chain has TRBV18 and TRBJ2-7, with D possibly TRBD2 on 5 matching bases. The CDR3 runs 13 residues. Germline-derived CDR1 and CDR2 are KGHSH and LQKENI. The V gene lost 4 bases and the J gene lost 7 bases, with 14 bases spanning the gap. In nucleotides, the CDR3 is TGTGCCAGCTCACTCCGCACTGAGGGAGAGCAGTACTTC. Amino acid sequence: CASSLRTEGEQYF.